This section outlines one T cell receptor (beta chain) sequence together with its context. TCRdb's table, derived via immunoSEQ multiplex PCR, lists solely in-frame clones and lacks some. The sample has about 170,000 clones, 85% to 95% seen once. The entry originates in a study of blood T cell repertoires in COVID-19. As for the study in general: Sample material is recorded as cDNA or gDNA derived from T cells, B-cell-depleted T cells, or PBMCs.

V gave up 8 bases and J gave up 1 base, with 12 bases separating them. CDR3 length equals 15 residues. Germline CDR1 is SGHTA and CDR2 is FQGNSA. V gene TRBV7-2 combines with J gene TRBJ2-6; no clear D. This sequence originates from a middle-aged man with acute or convalescent COVID-19. Sequencing was done on a sample of peripheral blood. This chain's CDR3 is CASVLLKSGANVLTF. The CDR3, as DNA: TGTGCCAGCGTACTCCTAAAATCTGGGGCCAACGTCCTGACTTTC.